This TCR beta chain was observed in a study of control samples from healthy donors and cancer patients. Assay used: immunoSEQ multiplex PCR; TCRdb lists only in-frame clones, some missing. The data hold over 100,000 clones, with 92% observed a single time. The specimen was blood. The clonotype comes from a woman between 50 and 59 years old in good health.

The CDR3 DNA reads TGCGCCAGCAGCCCAGGGGACCGAATATACAATGAGCAGTTCTTC. Its protein product is CASSPGDRIYNEQFF. The chain links TRBV5-1 to TRBJ2-1, with a weak D call TRBD1 (6 bases). The CDR3 covers 15 residues. Trimming removed 4 bases from V and 4 bases from J, with 15 bases in between. The V gene's germline CDR1 is SGHRS and CDR2 YFSETQ.